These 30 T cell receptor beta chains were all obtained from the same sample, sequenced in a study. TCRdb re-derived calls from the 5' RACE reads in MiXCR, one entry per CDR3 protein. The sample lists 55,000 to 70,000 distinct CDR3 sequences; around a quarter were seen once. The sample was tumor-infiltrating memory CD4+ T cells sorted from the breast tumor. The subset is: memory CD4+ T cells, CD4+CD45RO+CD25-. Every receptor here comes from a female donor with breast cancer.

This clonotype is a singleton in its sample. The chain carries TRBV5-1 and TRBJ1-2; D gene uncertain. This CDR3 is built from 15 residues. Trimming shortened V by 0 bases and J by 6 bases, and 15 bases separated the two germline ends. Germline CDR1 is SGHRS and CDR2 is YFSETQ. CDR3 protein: CASSLEGSSANGYTF. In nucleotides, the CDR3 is TGCGCCAGCAGCTTGGAAGGGTCCAGCGCCAATGGCTACACCTTC.

The chain's CDR3 is CASSYGQGISETQYF. CDR3 DNA sequence: TGTGCCAGCAGTTACGGACAGGGGATTTCGGAGACCCAGTACTTC. The chain combines TRBV6-2 or TRBV6-3 with TRBJ2-5; the match to TRBD1 covers 9 bases. J lost 5 bases, V lost 2 bases, and 6 bases had no gene match. The CDR3 spans 15 residues. The germline CDR1 and CDR2 sequences are MNHEY and SVGEGT.

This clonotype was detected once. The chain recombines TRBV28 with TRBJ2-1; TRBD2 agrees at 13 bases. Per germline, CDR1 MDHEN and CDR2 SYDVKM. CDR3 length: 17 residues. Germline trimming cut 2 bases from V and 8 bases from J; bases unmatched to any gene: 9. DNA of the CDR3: TGTGCCAGCAGTTTACTTCTTCCGGGACTAGCGGGATATGAGCAGTTCTTC. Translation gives CASSLLLPGLAGYEQFF. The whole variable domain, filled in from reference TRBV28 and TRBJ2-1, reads DVKVTQSSRYLVKRTGEKVFLECVQDMDHENMFWYRQDPGLGLRLIYFSYDVKMKEKGDIPEGYSVSREKKERFSLILESASTNQTSMYLCASSLLLPGLAGYEQFFGPGTRLTVL.

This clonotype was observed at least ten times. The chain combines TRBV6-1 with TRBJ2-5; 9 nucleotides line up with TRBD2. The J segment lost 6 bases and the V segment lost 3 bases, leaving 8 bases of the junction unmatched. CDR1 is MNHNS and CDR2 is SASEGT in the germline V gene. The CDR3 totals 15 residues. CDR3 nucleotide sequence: TGTGCCAGCAGTGAGGCGGCGGGGGGGTGGAAGACCCAGTACTTC. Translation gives CASSEAAGGWKTQYF.

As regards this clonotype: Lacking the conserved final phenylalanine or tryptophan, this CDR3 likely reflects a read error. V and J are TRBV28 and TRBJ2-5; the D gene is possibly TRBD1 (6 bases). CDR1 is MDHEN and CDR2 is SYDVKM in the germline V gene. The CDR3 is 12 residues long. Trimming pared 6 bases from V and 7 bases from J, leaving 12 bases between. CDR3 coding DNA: TGTGCCAGCAGAGGGACATCGGCGACCCAGTACCTC. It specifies CASRGTSATQYL.

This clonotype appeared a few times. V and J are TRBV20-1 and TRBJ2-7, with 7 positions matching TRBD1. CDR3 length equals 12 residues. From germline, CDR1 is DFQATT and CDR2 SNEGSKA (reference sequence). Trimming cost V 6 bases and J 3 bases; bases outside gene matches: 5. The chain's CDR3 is CSALGQDYEQYF. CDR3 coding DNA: TGCAGTGCCCTCGGACAGGACTACGAGCAGTACTTC.

The chain's CDR3 is CASRYTSSPLHF. DNA for the CDR3: TGTGCCAGCAGATACACCAGTTCACCCCTCCACTTT. This chain uses TRBV27 with TRBJ1-6; D ambiguous. The CDR3 is 12 amino acids. The V gene lost 6 bases and the J gene lost 9 bases, with 9 bases spanning the gap. Germline CDR1 is MNHEY and CDR2 is SMNVEV (reference sequence).

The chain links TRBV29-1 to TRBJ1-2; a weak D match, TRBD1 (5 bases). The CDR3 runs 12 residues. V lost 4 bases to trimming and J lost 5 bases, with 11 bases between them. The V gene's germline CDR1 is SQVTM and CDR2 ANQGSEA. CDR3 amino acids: CSVVTGLYGYTF. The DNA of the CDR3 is TGCAGCGTTGTAACAGGCTTATATGGCTACACCTTC.

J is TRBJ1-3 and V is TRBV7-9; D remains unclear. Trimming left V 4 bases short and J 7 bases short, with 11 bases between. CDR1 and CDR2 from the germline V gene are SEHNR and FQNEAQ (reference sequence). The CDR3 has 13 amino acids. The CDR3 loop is CASSSWKSNTIYF. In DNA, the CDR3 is TGTGCCAGCAGCTCTTGGAAATCCAACACCATATATTTT.

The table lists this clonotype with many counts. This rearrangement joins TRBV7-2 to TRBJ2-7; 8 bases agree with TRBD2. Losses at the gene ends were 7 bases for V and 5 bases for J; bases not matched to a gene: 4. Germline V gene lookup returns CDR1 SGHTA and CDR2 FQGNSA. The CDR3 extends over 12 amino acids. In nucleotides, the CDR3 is TGTGCCAGCACTAGCGGGTCCCACGAGCAGTACTTC. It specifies CASTSGSHEQYF. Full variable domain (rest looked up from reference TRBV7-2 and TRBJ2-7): GAGVSQSPSNKVTEKGKDVELRCDPISGHTALYWYRQSLGQGLEFLIYFQGNSAPDKSGLPSDRFSAERTGGSVSTLTIQRTQQEDSAVYLCASTSGSHEQYFGPGTRLTVT.

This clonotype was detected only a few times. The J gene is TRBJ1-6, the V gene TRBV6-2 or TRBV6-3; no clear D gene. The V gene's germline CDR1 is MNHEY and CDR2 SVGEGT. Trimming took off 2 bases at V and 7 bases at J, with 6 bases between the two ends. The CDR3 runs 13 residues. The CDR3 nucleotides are TGTGCCAGCAGTTACGACGGAAATTCACCCCTCCACTTT. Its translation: CASSYDGNSPLHF.

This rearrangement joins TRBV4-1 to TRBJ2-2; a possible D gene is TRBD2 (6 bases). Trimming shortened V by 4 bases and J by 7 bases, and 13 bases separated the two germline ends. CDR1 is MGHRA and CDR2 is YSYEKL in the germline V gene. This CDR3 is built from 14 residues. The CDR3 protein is CASSPRETGGELFF. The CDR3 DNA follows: TGCGCCAGCAGCCCCCGGGAGACCGGCGGGGAGCTGTTTTTT.

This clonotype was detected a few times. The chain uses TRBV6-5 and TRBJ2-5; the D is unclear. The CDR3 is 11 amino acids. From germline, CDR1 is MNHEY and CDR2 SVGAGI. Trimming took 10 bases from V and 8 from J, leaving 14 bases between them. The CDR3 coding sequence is TGTGCCACACCAGCCTCCAAAACCCAGTACTTC. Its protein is CATPASKTQYF.

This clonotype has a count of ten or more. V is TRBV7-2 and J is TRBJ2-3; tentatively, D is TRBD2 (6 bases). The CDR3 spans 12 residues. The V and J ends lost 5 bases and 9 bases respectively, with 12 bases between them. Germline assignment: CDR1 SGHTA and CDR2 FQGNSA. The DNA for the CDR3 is TGTGCCAGCAGCGCTTATAGCGGAACGCAGTATTTT. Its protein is CASSAYSGTQYF.

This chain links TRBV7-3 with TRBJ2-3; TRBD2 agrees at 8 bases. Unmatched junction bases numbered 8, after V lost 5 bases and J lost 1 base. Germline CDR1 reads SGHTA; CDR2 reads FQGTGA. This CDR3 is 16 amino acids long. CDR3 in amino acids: CASSPLAAGGTDTQYF. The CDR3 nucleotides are TGTGCCAGCAGCCCCCTCGCAGCGGGAGGCACAGATACGCAGTATTTT.

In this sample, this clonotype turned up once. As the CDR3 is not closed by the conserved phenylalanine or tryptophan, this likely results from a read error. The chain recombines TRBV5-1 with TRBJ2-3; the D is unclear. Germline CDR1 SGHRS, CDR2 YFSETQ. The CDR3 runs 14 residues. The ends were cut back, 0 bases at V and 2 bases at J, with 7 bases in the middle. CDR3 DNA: TGCGCCAGCAGCTTGGATGAACCCACAGATACGCAGTATTTA. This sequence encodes CASSLDEPTDTQYL.

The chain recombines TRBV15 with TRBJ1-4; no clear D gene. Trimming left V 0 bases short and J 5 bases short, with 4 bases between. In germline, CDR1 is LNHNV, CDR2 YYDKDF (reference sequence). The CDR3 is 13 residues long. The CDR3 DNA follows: TGTGCCACCAGCAGAGATCAGAATGAAAAACTGTTTTTT. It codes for CATSRDQNEKLFF.

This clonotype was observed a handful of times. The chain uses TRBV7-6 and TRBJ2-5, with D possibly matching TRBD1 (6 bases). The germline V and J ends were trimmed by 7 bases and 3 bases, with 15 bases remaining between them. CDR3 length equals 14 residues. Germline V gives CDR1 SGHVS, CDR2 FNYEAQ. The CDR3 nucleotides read TGTGCCAGCACAATTGGGACATTTAAAGAGACCCAGTACTTC. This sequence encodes CASTIGTFKETQYF.

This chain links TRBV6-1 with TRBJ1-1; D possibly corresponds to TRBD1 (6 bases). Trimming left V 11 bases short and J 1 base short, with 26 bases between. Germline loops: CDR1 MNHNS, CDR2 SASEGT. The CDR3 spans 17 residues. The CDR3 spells CAGLDGAGEDWNTEAFF. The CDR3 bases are TGTGCCGGCCTCGACGGCGCAGGGGAGGATTGGAACACTGAAGCTTTCTTT.

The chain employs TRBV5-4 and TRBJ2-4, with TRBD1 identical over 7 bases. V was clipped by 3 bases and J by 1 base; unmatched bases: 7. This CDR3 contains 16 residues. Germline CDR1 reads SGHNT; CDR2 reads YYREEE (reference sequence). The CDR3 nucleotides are TGTGCCAGCAGCTCGAAGGGGGCAGGGGCCAAAAACATTCAGTACTTC. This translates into CASSSKGAGAKNIQYF. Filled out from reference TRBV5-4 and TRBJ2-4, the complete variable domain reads ETGVTQSPTHLIKTRGQQVTLRCSSQSGHNTVSWYQQALGQGPQFIFQYYREEENGRGNFPPRFSGLQFPNYSSELNVNALELDDSALYLCASSSKGAGAKNIQYFGAGTRLSVL.

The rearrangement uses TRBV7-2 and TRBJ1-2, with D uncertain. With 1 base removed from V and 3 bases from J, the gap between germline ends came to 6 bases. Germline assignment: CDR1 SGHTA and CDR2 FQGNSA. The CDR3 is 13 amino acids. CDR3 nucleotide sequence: TGTGCCAGCAGCTTAGACGTGGACTATGGCTACACCTTC. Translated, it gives CASSLDVDYGYTF.

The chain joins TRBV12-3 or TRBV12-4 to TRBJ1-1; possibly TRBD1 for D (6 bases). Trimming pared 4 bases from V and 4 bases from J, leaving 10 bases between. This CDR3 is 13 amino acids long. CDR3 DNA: TGTGCCAGCAGTTCACAGGGTCCCACTGAAGCTTTCTTT. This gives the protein CASSSQGPTEAFF.

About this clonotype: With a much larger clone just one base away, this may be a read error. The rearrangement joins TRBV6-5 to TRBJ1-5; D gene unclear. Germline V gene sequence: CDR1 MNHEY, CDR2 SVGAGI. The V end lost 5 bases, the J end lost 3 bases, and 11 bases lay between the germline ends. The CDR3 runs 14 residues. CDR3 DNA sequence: TGTGCCAGCAGTACCTGTCAGTACAATCAGCCCCAGCATTTT. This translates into CASSTCQYNQPQHF.

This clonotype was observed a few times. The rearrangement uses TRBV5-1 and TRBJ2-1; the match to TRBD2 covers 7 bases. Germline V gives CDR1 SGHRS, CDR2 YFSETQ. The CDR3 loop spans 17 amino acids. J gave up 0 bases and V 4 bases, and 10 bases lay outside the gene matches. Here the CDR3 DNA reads TGCGCCAGCAGCGGGGAGGGCCGCTTAAGCTCCTACAATGAGCAGTTCTTC. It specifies CASSGEGRLSSYNEQFF.

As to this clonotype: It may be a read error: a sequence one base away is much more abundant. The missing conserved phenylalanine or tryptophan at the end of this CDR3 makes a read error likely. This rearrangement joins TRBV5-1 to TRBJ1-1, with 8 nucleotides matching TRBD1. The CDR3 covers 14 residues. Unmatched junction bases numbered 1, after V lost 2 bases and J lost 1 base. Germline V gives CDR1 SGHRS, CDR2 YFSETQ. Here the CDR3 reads CASSFDRGNTEAFY. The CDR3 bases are TGCGCCAGCAGCTTCGACAGGGGGAACACTGAAGCTTTCTAT.

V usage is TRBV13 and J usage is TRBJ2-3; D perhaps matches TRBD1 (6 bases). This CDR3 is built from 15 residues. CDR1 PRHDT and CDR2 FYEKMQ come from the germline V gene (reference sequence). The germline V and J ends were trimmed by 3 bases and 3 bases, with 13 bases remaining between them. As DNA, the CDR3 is TGTGCCAGCAGCTTGGGGGCTTTTGGGACAGATACGCAGTATTTT. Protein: CASSLGAFGTDTQYF.

The CDR3 region has the DNA TGTGCCAGCAGTTACCCAAAACCCGATTTGCCCCAGCATTTT. Its translation is CASSYPKPDLPQHF. This chain links TRBV6-6 with TRBJ1-5; D gene ambiguous. Trimming took off 2 bases at V and 9 bases at J, with 14 bases between the two ends. This CDR3 is built from 14 residues. Germline V CDR1 and CDR2: MNHNY, SVGAGI (reference sequence).

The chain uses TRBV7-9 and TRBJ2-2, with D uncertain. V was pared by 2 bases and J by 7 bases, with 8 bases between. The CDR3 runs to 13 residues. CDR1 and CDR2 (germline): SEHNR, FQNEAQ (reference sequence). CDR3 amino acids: CASSLLAVGELFF. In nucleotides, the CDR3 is TGTGCCAGCAGCTTACTTGCAGTCGGGGAGCTGTTTTTT. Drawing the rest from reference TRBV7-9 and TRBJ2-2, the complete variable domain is DTGVSQNPRHKITKRGQNVTFRCDPISEHNRLYWYRQTLGQGPEFLTYFQNEAQLEKSRLLSDRFSAERPKGSFSTLEIQRTEQGDSAMYLCASSLLAVGELFFGEGSRLTVL.

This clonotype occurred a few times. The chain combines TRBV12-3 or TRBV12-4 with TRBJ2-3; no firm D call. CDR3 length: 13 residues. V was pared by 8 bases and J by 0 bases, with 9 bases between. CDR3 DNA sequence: TGTGCCAGCCGTCCAGGAAGCACAGATACGCAGTATTTT. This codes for CASRPGSTDTQYF.

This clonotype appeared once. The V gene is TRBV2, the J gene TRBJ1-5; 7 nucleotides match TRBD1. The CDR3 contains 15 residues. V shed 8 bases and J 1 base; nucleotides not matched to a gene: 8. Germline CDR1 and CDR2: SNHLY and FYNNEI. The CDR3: CASGVGQPSNQPQHF. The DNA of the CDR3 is TGTGCCAGCGGAGTGGGACAGCCAAGCAATCAGCCCCAGCATTTT.